These 20 T cell receptor beta chains share one sample of origin, sequenced in a study of glioma-infiltrating T cells after dendritic cell vaccination. Time point in this sample: after dendritic cell vaccination, including at tumor progression/relapse. The repertoire was sequenced with immunoSEQ multiplex PCR; TCRdb's copy has only in-frame clones and lacks some. This table has approximately 85,000 clones, around 84% appearing once. The sample in question was blood, obtained after dendritic cell vaccination. The receptor source for this set is a human donor with glioblastoma.

This chain links TRBV15 with TRBJ2-1, with 11 nucleotides matching TRBD2. Germline V gene lookup returns CDR1 LNHNV and CDR2 YYDKDF (reference sequence). The CDR3 totals 23 residues. The trim removed 1 base at V and 1 base at J, leaving 21 bases unmatched. The CDR3 spells CATSRVGGSLLAGGHTSYNEQFF. The CDR3 coding sequence is TGTGCCACCAGCAGAGTAGGGGGTTCATTGCTAGCGGGAGGTCACACTTCCTACAATGAGCAGTTCTTC.

CDR3 bases: TGTGCCAGCAGCTTAGCCGTAGGGGGAGGGTCCTACAATGAGCAGTTCTTC. This encodes CASSLAVGGGSYNEQFF. The rearrangement joins TRBV7-6 to TRBJ2-1; D may be TRBD2 (7 bases). The CDR3 loop spans 17 amino acids. CDR1 is SGHVS, CDR2 FNYEAQ, per germline. Trimming left V 0 bases short and J 1 base short, with 13 bases between.

The rearrangement links TRBV2 to TRBJ1-1; no clear D gene. Trimming took off 1 base at V and 4 bases at J, with 7 bases between the two ends. This CDR3 has 13 residues. Germline CDR1 is SNHLY and CDR2 is FYNNEI. As DNA, the CDR3 is TGTGCCAGCAGTGAAGGCGGGCCCACTGAAGCTTTCTTT. Translating it yields CASSEGGPTEAFF.

The chain recombines TRBV15 with TRBJ1-1, with TRBD1 as a possible D gene (6 bases). V was pared by 1 base and J by 1 base, with 10 bases between. The CDR3 loop spans 15 amino acids. Germline CDR1 reads LNHNV; CDR2 reads YYDKDF (reference sequence). The CDR3 coding sequence is TGTGCCACCAGCAGAGGGTTAGGGGGGAACACTGAAGCTTTCTTT. This codes for CATSRGLGGNTEAFF.

This sequence joins TRBV10-1 and TRBJ1-2, with 11 nucleotides matching TRBD1. CDR1 and CDR2 (germline): WNHNN, SYGVQD (reference sequence). The CDR3 is made up of 14 amino acids. V gave up 8 bases and J gave up 3 bases; unmatched junction bases: 5. The CDR3 loop is CASRQGQGDYGYTF. CDR3 bases: TGCGCCAGCCGACAGGGACAGGGGGACTATGGCTACACCTTC.

The chain is built from TRBV2 and TRBJ2-7; 13 positions match TRBD2. The germline CDR1 and CDR2 sequences are SNHLY and FYNNEI. This CDR3 spans 18 amino acids. Trimming at V came to 4 bases and at J to 5 bases, leaving 14 bases not matched to a gene. In DNA form, the CDR3 reads TGTGCCAGCAGTGCCCTTGCCGGACTAGCGGGAGAAACCGACGAGCAGTACTTC. Its translation: CASSALAGLAGETDEQYF. Looking up the rest from reference TRBV2 and TRBJ2-7 gives the full variable domain: EPEVTQTPSHQVTQMGQEVILRCVPISNHLYFYWYRQILGQKVEFLVSFYNNEISEKSEIFDDQFSVERPDGSNFTLKIRSTKLEDSAMYFCASSALAGLAGETDEQYFGPGTRLTVT.

The V and J genes are TRBV18 and TRBJ2-7; D call uncertain. CDR3 length: 12 residues. V dropped 0 bases and J dropped 2 bases, with 2 bases sitting between them. The germline V gene has CDR1 KGHSH and CDR2 LQKENI. CDR3 residues: CASSPPTYEQYF. In nucleotides, the CDR3 is TGTGCCAGCTCACCACCCACCTACGAGCAGTACTTC.

The rearrangement joins TRBV14 to TRBJ1-1, with D maybe TRBD1 (5 bases). The CDR3 sequence is 15 residues long. Germline V gene lookup returns CDR1 SGHDN and CDR2 FVKESK. V was cut by 1 base and J by 0 bases, with 9 bases left in between. CDR3 amino acids: CASSQGAGVNTEAFF. CDR3 nucleotide sequence: TGTGCCAGCAGCCAAGGGGCGGGGGTGAACACTGAAGCTTTCTTT.

The chain has TRBV15 and TRBJ1-3, with 8 bases lining up with TRBD1. The V gene end was trimmed by 0 bases and the J gene end by 8 bases; junction bases not matched to a gene: 6. This CDR3 is built from 15 residues. Germline CDR1 LNHNV, CDR2 YYDKDF (reference sequence). CDR3 residues: CATSRDGQGGDTIYF. The CDR3 DNA sequence: TGTGCCACCAGCAGAGATGGACAGGGCGGCGACACCATATATTTT.

This sequence joins TRBV6-6 and TRBJ2-1; 8 nucleotides match TRBD2. Looked up from germline, CDR1 is MNHNY and CDR2 is SVGAGI (reference sequence). The CDR3 totals 15 residues. V lost 5 bases, J lost 3 bases, and 6 bases stayed unmatched. The CDR3 nucleotides read TGTGCCAGCAGTCCGACCAGCGGGAGCTACAATGAGCAGTTCTTC. This encodes CASSPTSGSYNEQFF.

V and J are TRBV5-1 and TRBJ2-3, with 9 bases identical to TRBD2. V shed 1 base, J shed 3 bases, and the junction held 6 bases outside the gene matches. This CDR3 region has 16 residues. The V gene's germline CDR1 is SGHRS and CDR2 YFSETQ. In DNA form, the CDR3 reads TGCGCCAGCAGCTTGAAGGCGGGAGGGCCAACAGATACGCAGTATTTT. Translating it yields CASSLKAGGPTDTQYF. Full variable domain (missing parts from reference TRBV5-1 and TRBJ2-3): KAGVTQTPRYLIKTRGQQVTLSCSPISGHRSVSWYQQTPGQGLQFLFEYFSETQRNKGNFPGRFSGRQFSNSRSEMNVSTLELGDSALYLCASSLKAGGPTDTQYFGPGTRLTVL.

The CDR3 reads CASSLGETYNEQFF. DNA for the CDR3: TGTGCCAGCAGCTTAGGGGAGACCTACAATGAGCAGTTCTTC. This rearrangement joins TRBV7-9 to TRBJ2-1; a weak D match, TRBD2 (5 bases). Trimming cost V 1 base and J 2 bases, with 6 bases left between them. The CDR3 consists of 14 residues. The V gene's germline CDR1 is SEHNR and CDR2 FQNEAQ (reference sequence).

J is TRBJ2-5 and V is TRBV7-2, with 9 bases aligning to TRBD2. The trim removed 0 bases at V and 4 bases at J, leaving 6 bases unmatched. Germline V lookup: CDR1 SGHTA, CDR2 FQGNSA. The CDR3 consists of 16 residues. CDR3 DNA: TGTGCCAGCAGCTTAGCGAGTAGCGGGGGATTAGAGACCCAGTACTTC. It yields the protein CASSLASSGGLETQYF.

The chain uses TRBV28 and TRBJ1-2; D is possibly TRBD1 (6 bases). The CDR3 totals 19 residues. Trimming stripped 7 bases from V and 0 bases from J, with 27 bases between. Germline assignment: CDR1 MDHEN and CDR2 SYDVKM. The CDR3 DNA follows: TGTGCCAGCACTAAACCCTACCGACAGGTTTTCCAGACTAACTATGGCTACACCTTC. Its protein is CASTKPYRQVFQTNYGYTF.

This chain links TRBV19 with TRBJ2-7; the match to TRBD1 covers 9 bases. Germline trimming cut 4 bases from V and 7 bases from J; bases unmatched to any gene: 11. Germline V gives CDR1 LNHDA, CDR2 SQIVND (reference sequence). CDR3 size: 15 residues. CDR3: CASSTWGQGAGEQYF. The DNA for the CDR3 is TGTGCCAGTAGTACATGGGGACAGGGCGCGGGTGAGCAGTACTTC.

In its sample, this clone was seen once. This chain uses TRBV5-1 with TRBJ1-2, with D unresolved. V lost 4 bases, J lost 11 bases, and 15 bases lay in between. The germline V gene encodes CDR1 SGHRS and CDR2 YFSETQ. The CDR3 consists of 12 residues. Written as DNA, the CDR3 is TGCGCCAGCAGCCCAAGCTCCCTAGGTTACACCTTC. It specifies CASSPSSLGYTF.

This chain links TRBV7-9 with TRBJ1-2; the match to TRBD1 covers 7 bases. With 4 bases clipped from V and 4 bases from J, the junction kept 3 bases outside the gene matches. The CDR3 contains 13 residues. The germline CDR1 and CDR2 sequences are SEHNR and FQNEAQ (reference sequence). DNA of the CDR3: TGTGCCAGCAGCTCAGGGACAGCCTATGGCTACACCTTC. This gives the protein CASSSGTAYGYTF.

The chain couples TRBV14 to TRBJ2-7, with 9 positions matching TRBD2. Germline V lookup: CDR1 SGHDN, CDR2 FVKESK. The V segment lost 2 bases and the J segment 3 bases; nucleotides outside the gene matches: 5. The CDR3 is made up of 15 amino acids. The CDR3 loop reads CASSQSLAGIYEQYF. The CDR3 coding sequence is TGTGCCAGCAGCCAAAGCCTAGCGGGAATCTACGAGCAGTACTTC.

The chain carries TRBV5-1 and TRBJ2-3, with TRBD2 matching over 10 bases. The CDR3 sequence is 17 residues long. V was pared by 6 bases and J by 0 bases, with 10 bases of the junction left unmatched. Germline CDR1 is SGHRS and CDR2 is YFSETQ. Written as DNA, the CDR3 is TGCGCCAGCAACTGGGGAACTAGCGGGACGAGCACAGATACGCAGTATTTT. This codes for CASNWGTSGTSTDTQYF.

The gene calls are TRBV19 and TRBJ1-2; possibly TRBD1 for D (6 bases). This CDR3 is built from 18 residues. Germline loops: CDR1 LNHDA, CDR2 SQIVND (reference sequence). V shed 10 bases and J shed 8 bases, with 35 bases lying between them. The CDR3 bases are TGTGCCACCCGGATTTCGTTCTCCTCCAGGGGCTCTACGAGGGGCTACACCTTC. Residues: CATRISFSSRGSTRGYTF.